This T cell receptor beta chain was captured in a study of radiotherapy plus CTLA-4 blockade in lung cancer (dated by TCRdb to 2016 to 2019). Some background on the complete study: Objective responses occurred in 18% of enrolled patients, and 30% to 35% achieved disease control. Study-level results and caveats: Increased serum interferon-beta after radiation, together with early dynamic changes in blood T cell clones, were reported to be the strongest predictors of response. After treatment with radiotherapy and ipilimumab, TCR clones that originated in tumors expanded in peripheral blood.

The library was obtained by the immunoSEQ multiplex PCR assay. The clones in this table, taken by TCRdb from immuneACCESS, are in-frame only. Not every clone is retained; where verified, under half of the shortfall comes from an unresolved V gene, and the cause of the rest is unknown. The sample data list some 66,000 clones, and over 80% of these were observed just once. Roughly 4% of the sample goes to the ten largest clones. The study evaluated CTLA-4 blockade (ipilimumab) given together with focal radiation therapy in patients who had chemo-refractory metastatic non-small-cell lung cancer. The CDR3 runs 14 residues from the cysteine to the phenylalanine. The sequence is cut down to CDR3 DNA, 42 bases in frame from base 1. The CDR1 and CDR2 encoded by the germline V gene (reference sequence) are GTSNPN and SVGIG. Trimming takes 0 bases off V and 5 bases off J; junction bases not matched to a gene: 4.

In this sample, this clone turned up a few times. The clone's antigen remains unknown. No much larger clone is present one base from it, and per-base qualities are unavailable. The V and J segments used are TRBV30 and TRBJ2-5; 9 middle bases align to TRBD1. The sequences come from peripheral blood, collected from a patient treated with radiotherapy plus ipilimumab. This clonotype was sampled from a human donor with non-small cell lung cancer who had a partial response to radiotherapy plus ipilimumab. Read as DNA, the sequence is TGTGCCTGGAGTGTGGGGACAGGGAGGGAGACCCAGTACTTC. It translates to CAWSVGTGRETQYF.